This entry lists 16 T cell receptor beta chains sequenced from one sample in a study of T cell changes during pregnancy in multiple sclerosis. Method: immunoSEQ multiplex PCR; TCRdb's copy keeps in-frame clones and lacks some. The sample has roughly 30,000 clones; roughly 90% are singletons. This sample comprised CD8+ T cells from peripheral blood mononuclear cells, obtained in the first trimester of pregnancy. The receptors derive from a female donor with multiple sclerosis, enrolled in a pregnancy study.

The chain employs TRBV5-6 and TRBJ2-1; D uncertain. V shed 4 bases and J shed 0 bases, with 14 bases lying between them. Germline V CDR1 and CDR2: SGHDT, YYEEEE. The CDR3 totals 16 residues. CDR3 amino acids: CASSPDWKSSYNEQFF. The CDR3 DNA is TGTGCCAGCAGCCCTGACTGGAAGAGCTCCTACAATGAGCAGTTCTTC.

The sample holds one count of this clone. The chain joins TRBV5-1 to TRBJ1-1; D is unresolved. CDR1 is SGHRS and CDR2 is YFSETQ in the germline V gene. The CDR3 extends over 15 amino acids. Trimming removed 1 base at V and 0 bases at J, with 10 bases between. CDR3 bases: TGCGCCAGCAGCTTGTTGGTTAACTTGAACACTGAAGCTTTCTTT. Protein product: CASSLLVNLNTEAFF.

The J gene is TRBJ1-1, the V gene TRBV4-1, with 12 bases lining up with TRBD1. Trimming cost V 4 bases and J 3 bases; bases outside gene matches: 3. The CDR3 sequence is 15 residues long. CDR1 and CDR2 (germline): MGHRA, YSYEKL. The CDR3 loop reads CASSPRDRGHTEAFF. The DNA of the CDR3 is TGCGCCAGCAGCCCCCGGGACAGGGGGCACACTGAAGCTTTCTTT.

V is TRBV19 and J is TRBJ2-1; D perhaps matches TRBD1 (5 bases). Germline V CDR1 and CDR2: LNHDA, SQIVND (reference sequence). V lost 4 bases and J lost 0, with 10 bases in between. The CDR3 length is 15 residues. Written as DNA, the CDR3 is TGTGCCAGTAGTACTAGACAGAGCTCCTACAATGAGCAGTTCTTC. Its protein product is CASSTRQSSYNEQFF.

This rearrangement joins TRBV28 to TRBJ2-7, with 9 nucleotides matching TRBD1. The CDR3 contains 15 residues. In germline, CDR1 is MDHEN, CDR2 SYDVKM. V gave up 5 bases and J gave up 2 bases; unmatched junction bases: 7. In DNA form, the CDR3 reads TGTGCCAGCAGTCGGGACAGGGAAGCCCCCTACGAGCAGTACTTC. Its translation: CASSRDREAPYEQYF.

This chain links TRBV27 with TRBJ1-5, with a possible D match to TRBD1 (5 bases). Trimming shortened V by 6 bases and J by 1 base, and 16 bases separated the two germline ends. The length of the CDR3 is 16 residues. Germline V gene sequence: CDR1 MNHEY, CDR2 SMNVEV (reference sequence). The CDR3 nucleotides read TGTGCCAGCAGCCCCCTGGCAAAGGGGAGCAATCAGCCCCAGCATTTT. Residues: CASSPLAKGSNQPQHF.

V and J are TRBV10-1 and TRBJ2-7, with TRBD2 matching 10 bases. Germline loops: CDR1 WNHNN, CDR2 SYGVQD (reference sequence). The CDR3 runs 13 residues. The V segment lost 8 bases and the J segment 5 bases; nucleotides outside the gene matches: 6. Here the CDR3 reads CASSGLAGDEQYF. CDR3 bases: TGCGCCAGCTCGGGGCTAGCGGGAGACGAGCAGTACTTC.

The rearrangement joins TRBV5-1 to TRBJ2-1; 15 bases match TRBD2. Germline V gene sequence: CDR1 SGHRS, CDR2 YFSETQ. The CDR3 spans 17 residues. Trimming at V came to 4 bases and at J to 1 base, leaving 3 bases not matched to a gene. CDR3 loop: CASSRGTSGRSYNEQFF. CDR3 nucleotide sequence: TGCGCCAGCAGCCGGGGGACTAGCGGGAGGTCCTACAATGAGCAGTTCTTC.

The J gene is TRBJ2-7, the V gene TRBV5-6; D not certain. Germline V gene sequence: CDR1 SGHDT, CDR2 YYEEEE. The CDR3 has 13 amino acids. Deletions cut 4 bases from V and 0 bases from J, with 8 bases between. CDR3 residues: CASSPESSYEQYF. CDR3 in DNA: TGTGCCAGCAGCCCAGAAAGCTCCTACGAGCAGTACTTC.

V is TRBV6-6 and J is TRBJ1-5, with no clear D. The CDR3 has 13 residues. Trimming took 3 bases from V and 6 from J, leaving 9 bases between them. Germline V lookup: CDR1 MNHNY, CDR2 SVGAGI (reference sequence). CDR3 in DNA: TGTGCCAGCAGTTATCTCAGATCTCAGCCCCAGCATTTT. It specifies CASSYLRSQPQHF.

V gene TRBV5-5 combines with J gene TRBJ1-2, with D hard to call. CDR1 SGHKS and CDR2 YYEKEE come from the germline V gene (reference sequence). The CDR3 has 15 amino acids. V was clipped by 2 bases and J by 2 bases, with 13 bases between them. Here the CDR3 reads CASSFLHEGNYGYTF. CDR3 DNA sequence: TGTGCCAGCAGCTTCCTCCATGAGGGCAACTATGGCTACACCTTC. The complete variable domain, with remaining parts taken from reference TRBV5-5 and TRBJ1-2, reads DAGVTQSPTHLIKTRGQQVTLRCSPISGHKSVSWYQQVLGQGPQFIFQYYEKEERGRGNFPDRFSARQFPNYSSELNVNALLLGDSALYLCASSFLHEGNYGYTFGSGTRLTVV.

This clone was seen once. V gene TRBV5-4 combines with J gene TRBJ2-1, with 15 bases that match TRBD2. V lost 3 bases, J lost 2 bases, and 6 bases stayed unmatched. Looked up from germline, CDR1 is SGHNT and CDR2 is YYREEE (reference sequence). There are 18 residues in the CDR3. CDR3 amino acids: CASSSGTSGRLTYNEQFF. CDR3 coding DNA: TGTGCCAGCAGCTCCGGGACTAGCGGGAGGCTTACCTACAATGAGCAGTTCTTC.

This clone was observed a few times. V gene TRBV9 combines with J gene TRBJ2-2; D is possibly TRBD1 (6 bases). This CDR3 comprises 17 residues. Trimming shortened V by 4 bases and J by 2 bases, and 18 bases separated the two germline ends. In germline, CDR1 is SGDLS, CDR2 YYNGEE. The chain's CDR3 is CASSIRTDVGNTGELFF. In DNA form, the CDR3 reads TGTGCCAGCAGCATCCGGACAGATGTGGGCAACACCGGGGAGCTGTTTTTT. The whole variable domain, filled in from reference TRBV9 and TRBJ2-2, reads DSGVTQTPKHLITATGQRVTLRCSPRSGDLSVYWYQQSLDQGLQFLIQYYNGEERAKGNILERFSAQQFPDLHSELNLSSLELGDSALYFCASSIRTDVGNTGELFFGEGSRLTVL.

This clone occurred once. The J gene is TRBJ2-3, the V gene TRBV10-3, with 7 bases fitting TRBD2. Germline assignment: CDR1 ENHRY and CDR2 SYGVKD. The CDR3 is 17 residues long. After removal of 2 bases from V and 4 bases from J, the junction contained 12 bases not matched to a gene. CDR3 sequence reads: CAISEASRGVSPDTQYF. In DNA form, the CDR3 reads TGTGCCATCAGTGAGGCCAGCCGGGGGGTCTCCCCAGATACGCAGTATTTT.

This rearrangement joins TRBV12-5 to TRBJ2-7; D gene ambiguous. Trimming cost V 7 bases and J 9 bases, with 22 bases left between them. Germline CDR1 LGHNT, CDR2 FRNRAP. The CDR3 totals 14 residues. CDR3 bases: TGTGCTAGTGCGCTCTGGGCCCCCCCAGGCCGGCAGTACTTC. This translates into CASALWAPPGRQYF.

The rearrangement uses TRBV2 and TRBJ2-1, with 10 bases lining up with TRBD2. Germline V gene data show CDR1 as SNHLY and CDR2 as FYNNEI. The CDR3 is 18 amino acids. The CDR3 DNA follows: TGTGCTACAGCAAATCTAGCGGGAGTAACTCCAATCCACAATGAGCAGTTCTTC. Translation gives CATANLAGVTPIHNEQFF.